The rows below give T cell receptor beta chains drawn from one sample of a study of T cell responses to AZD1222 COVID-19 vaccine. Here immunoSEQ multiplex PCR was the method, and the copy in TCRdb shows in-frame clones only, minus some. The data show approximately 94,000 clones, around nine tenths seen once. This specimen consisted of peripheral blood, obtained on day 0 of AZD1222 vaccination. The receptors originated from an adult in good health. The CDR3 runs from the conserved cysteine through the conserved F or W. The order of the fields is D gene, J gene, clone size, V gene, CDR3 protein, CDR3 DNA. D genes are given only for firm matches. Clone sizes are given selectively: once, few, many, or a class where the clone is expanded.

. TRBJ1-3 few TRBV2 CASSELRTYGNTIYF TGTGCCAGCAGTGAATTACGAACATATGGAAACACCATATATTTT
. TRBJ1-2 once TRBV7-2 CASRKKAYGYTF TGTGCCAGCAGGAAAAAGGCTTATGGCTACACCTTC
. TRBJ2-3 few TRBV7-9 CASSLRTADTQYF TGTGCCAGCAGCCTCAGGACAGCAGATACGCAGTATTTT
. TRBJ2-7 . TRBV7-6 CASSSTLPEEQYF TGTGCCAGCAGCTCGACATTGCCGGAGGAGCAGTACTTC
. TRBJ2-7 . TRBV9 CASSADRDQSYEQYF TGTGCCAGCAGCGCTGACCGGGACCAGAGCTACGAGCAGTACTTC
. TRBJ2-3 . TRBV5-1 CASSLEPRGTDTQYF TGCGCCAGCAGCTTGGAACCCAGGGGAACAGATACGCAGTATTTT
TRBD2 TRBJ2-5 . TRBV9 CASSVGPSGKETQYF TGTGCCAGCAGCGTTGGCCCTAGCGGGAAGGAGACCCAGTACTTC
. TRBJ1-5 . TRBV6-2/TRBV6-3 CASSYTDRPQHF TGTGCCAGCAGTTACACAGACAGGCCCCAGCATTTT
. TRBJ1-5 . TRBV2 CASRAPGSNQPQHF TGTGCCAGCAGAGCCCCAGGGTCTAATCAGCCCCAGCATTTT
. TRBJ1-4 . TRBV19 CASSRADGTNEKLFF TGTGCCAGTAGCAGGGCTGACGGCACTAATGAAAAACTGTTTTTT
. TRBJ1-1 few TRBV10-3 CAISAGTVIMNTEAFF TGTGCCATCAGTGCCGGGACGGTAATCATGAACACTGAAGCTTTCTTT
. TRBJ1-2 once TRBV19 CASTRGIFYGYTF TGTGCCAGTACCCGGGGAATTTTCTATGGCTACACCTTC
TRBD1 TRBJ1-4 few TRBV18 CASSPAGQGVLREKLFF TGTGCCAGCTCACCGGCGGGACAGGGTGTTTTAAGGGAAAAACTGTTTTTT
. TRBJ1-6 . TRBV19 CASSESNSPLHF TGTGCCAGTAGCGAATCTAATTCACCCCTCCACTTT
. TRBJ2-7 . TRBV7-2 CASSPVGARAYEQYF TGTGCCAGCAGCCCGGTAGGGGCCCGAGCCTACGAGCAGTACTTC
. TRBJ2-7 . TRBV10-3 CALRGSPFYEQYF TGTGCCCTTAGGGGTTCCCCCTTCTACGAGCAGTACTTC
TRBD2 TRBJ2-5 . TRBV6-5 CASRRAGGRETQYF TGTGCCAGCCGCCGAGCGGGGGGGCGAGAGACCCAGTACTTC
TRBD1 TRBJ1-4 few TRBV5-5 CATGQGNANEKLFF TGTGCCACCGGACAGGGGAACGCTAATGAAAAACTGTTTTTT
. TRBJ2-5 . TRBV24-1 CATSDLEGGRETQYF TGTGCCACCAGTGATTTGGAGGGGGGGCGAGAGACCCAGTACTTC
. TRBJ2-7 . TRBV2 CASRANSLRGYEQYF TGTGCCAGCAGGGCCAACTCACTGAGGGGGTACGAGCAGTACTTC
. TRBJ1-3 . TRBV3-1/TRBV3-2 CASSQDGSSGNTIYF TGTGCCAGCAGCCAAGACGGCAGCTCTGGAAACACCATATATTTT
. TRBJ2-6 . TRBV20-1 CSASGQSSGANVLTF TGCAGTGCTAGTGGACAGTCTTCTGGGGCCAACGTCCTGACTTTC
. TRBJ2-2 . TRBV5-1 CASSLGVNTGELFF TGCGCCAGCAGCTTGGGAGTGAACACCGGGGAGCTGTTTTTT
TRBD2 TRBJ2-3 . TRBV18 CASSTGTSGGTDTQYF TGTGCCAGCTCAACCGGGACTAGCGGGGGCACAGATACGCAGTATTTT
. TRBJ1-2 . TRBV7-8 CASSFPSGGLDGYTF TGTGCCAGCAGCTTTCCGTCGGGGGGGCTTGATGGCTACACCTTC
. TRBJ2-7 . TRBV6-5 CASSYSQSGEQYF TGTGCCAGCAGTTACTCGCAGTCTGGGGAGCAGTACTTC
. TRBJ1-3 . TRBV18 CASSQVSLSNGNTIYF TGTGCCAGCTCCCAAGTGTCACTTTCAAATGGAAACACCATATATTTT
. TRBJ1-2 . TRBV7-9 CASSLAIVGTEGYTF TGTGCCAGCAGCTTAGCCATTGTTGGGACGGAGGGCTACACCTTC
. TRBJ2-5 . TRBV27 CASSIGLRSAQYF TGTGCCAGCAGTATCGGACTGCGATCGGCCCAGTACTTC
. TRBJ2-3 . TRBV30 CAWSYGDTQYF TGTGCCTGGAGTTACGGGGATACGCAGTATTTT
TRBD1 TRBJ1-5 . TRBV12-3/TRBV12-4 CASREQGNQPQHF TGTGCCAGCAGGGAACAGGGGAATCAGCCCCAGCATTTT
. TRBJ1-2 . TRBV27 CASRGPLPYGYTF TGTGCCAGCAGGGGGCCGCTCCCCTATGGCTACACCTTC
TRBD1 TRBJ2-3 . TRBV7-9 CASSGRGQVDTQYF TGTGCCAGCAGCGGCAGGGGGCAGGTAGATACGCAGTATTTT
. TRBJ2-1 . TRBV18 CASSPQENNEQFF TGTGCCAGCTCACCTCAGGAAAACAATGAGCAGTTCTTC
. TRBJ1-6 . TRBV7-2 CASSLGGGPSPLHF TGTGCCAGCAGCTTAGGCGGGGGGCCTTCACCCCTCCACTTT
. TRBJ1-4 . TRBV3-1/TRBV3-2 CASSQGGVTNEKLFF TGTGCCAGCAGCCAAGGGGGGGTCACTAATGAAAAACTGTTTTTT
TRBD1 TRBJ1-6 . TRBV27 CASNDRVIRSPLHF TGTGCCAGCAACGACAGGGTAATCAGATCACCCCTCCACTTT
. TRBJ2-2 . TRBV6-5 CASSPLQGNTGELFF TGTGCCAGCAGCCCGCTACAGGGGAACACCGGGGAGCTGTTTTTT
TRBD1 TRBJ2-2 . TRBV24-1 CATSDVQGAGELFF TGTGCCACCAGTGATGTACAGGGGGCCGGGGAGCTGTTTTTT
. TRBJ1-4 once TRBV5-6 CASSRRVPGVEKLFF TGTGCCAGCAGTCGAAGGGTACCCGGAGTTGAAAAACTGTTTTTT
TRBD1 TRBJ2-5 . TRBV5-4 CASSISDREETQYF TGTGCCAGCAGCATTTCCGACAGGGAAGAGACCCAGTACTTC
. TRBJ1-2 . TRBV2 CASVAGEGYTF TGTGCCAGCGTTGCAGGGGAGGGCTACACCTTC
. TRBJ1-3 . TRBV10-3 CAISRRPPLTEPSSGNTIYF TGTGCCATCAGTAGGAGACCGCCCCTGACGGAGCCCTCCTCTGGAAACACCATATATTTT
. TRBJ1-4 . TRBV6-5 CASSYAHSNEKLFF TGTGCCAGCAGTTATGCTCATTCTAATGAAAAACTGTTTTTT
. TRBJ1-3 . TRBV27 CASSRRREGNTIYF TGTGCCAGCAGCCGGAGAAGGGAGGGAAACACCATATATTTT
. TRBJ1-1 . TRBV5-1 CASSLDFRVTKLEAFF TGCGCCAGCAGCTTGGATTTCAGGGTGACGAAGCTTGAAGCTTTCTTT
. TRBJ1-2 . TRBV5-1 CASSLVGDYGYTF TGCGCCAGCAGCTTGGTCGGGGACTATGGCTACACCTTC
. TRBJ2-2 . TRBV4-3 CASSQDRVTRDGELFF TGCGCCAGCAGCCAAGATCGTGTGACTCGAGACGGGGAGCTGTTTTTT
. TRBJ2-6 . TRBV6-5 CASSLNPLGANVLTF TGTGCCAGCTCCCTTAACCCCCTCGGGGCCAACGTCCTGACTTTC
TRBD1 TRBJ2-2 . TRBV5-4 CASSPTGQGSGELFF TGTGCCAGCAGCCCTACGGGACAGGGGTCCGGGGAGCTGTTTTTT
. TRBJ1-1 . TRBV15 CATSRGGGNTEAFF TGTGCCACCAGCAGGGGAGGGGGGAACACTGAAGCTTTCTTT
. TRBJ1-1 . TRBV29-1 CSVEAVRGTEAFF TGCAGCGTTGAGGCGGTCCGGGGGACTGAAGCTTTCTTT
. TRBJ1-2 . TRBV11-3 CASSQSTGLNYTF TGTGCCAGCAGCCAATCGACAGGCCTGAACTACACCTTC